The clone carrying this T cell receptor beta chain was found a few times. This CDR3 has 16 amino acids. In germline, CDR1 is KGHDR, CDR2 SFDVKD. Losses at the gene ends were 4 bases for V and 2 bases for J; bases not matched to a gene: 6. TCRdb fed the RT-PCR reads into MiXCR, producing one record per CDR3 protein. Among about 680,000 distinct CDR3 sequences, 12% to 15% were seen once, and the ten largest hold roughly 3.6%. The chain uses TRBV24-1 and TRBJ2-1; the match to TRBD2 covers 8 bases. The receptor's source is a female donor in good health, serving as a healthy control. Sequencing was done on a sample of memory CD4+ T cells from blood. The CDR3, as DNA: TGTGCCACCAGTGACGGGGCGGGGGGCGCCTACAATGAGCAGTTCTTC. This translates into CATSDGAGGAYNEQFF.